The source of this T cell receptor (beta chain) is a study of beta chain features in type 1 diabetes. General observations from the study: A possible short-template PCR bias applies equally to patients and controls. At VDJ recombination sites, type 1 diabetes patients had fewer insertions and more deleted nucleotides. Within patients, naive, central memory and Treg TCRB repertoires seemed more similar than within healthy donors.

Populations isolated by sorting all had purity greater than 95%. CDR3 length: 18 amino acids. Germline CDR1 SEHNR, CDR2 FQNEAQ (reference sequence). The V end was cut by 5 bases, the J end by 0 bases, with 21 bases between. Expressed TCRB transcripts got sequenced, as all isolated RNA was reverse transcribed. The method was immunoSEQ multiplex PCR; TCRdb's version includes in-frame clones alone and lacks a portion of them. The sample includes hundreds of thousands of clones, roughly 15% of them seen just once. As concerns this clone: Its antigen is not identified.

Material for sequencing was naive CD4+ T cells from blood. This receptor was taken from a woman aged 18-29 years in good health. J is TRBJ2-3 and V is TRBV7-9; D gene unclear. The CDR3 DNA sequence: TGTGCCAGCAGCCCGCCATTTGCTCTACAGACTAGCACAGATACGCAGTATTTT. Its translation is CASSPPFALQTSTDTQYF.